The T cell receptor (beta chain) under discussion was sequenced for a study of blood T cell repertoires in COVID-19. Profiled with immunoSEQ multiplex PCR; TCRdb holds only in-frame clones, not every one. Here the sample spans some 300,000 clones, 70% to 90% being singletons. Germline V gives CDR1 MDHEN, CDR2 SYDVKM. The CDR3 has 14 amino acids. Trimming took off 4 bases at V and 2 bases at J, with 11 bases between the two ends. The receptor comes from a man in his 70s with acute or convalescent COVID-19. The chain recombines TRBV28 with TRBJ1-1; tentatively, D is TRBD1 (5 bases). Sequencing used peripheral blood. The CDR3 DNA sequence: TGTGCCAGCAGTTCTGCAGGGCTAAACACTGAAGCTTTCTTT. Translated, it gives CASSSAGLNTEAFF. The entire variable domain, with the rest obtained from reference TRBV28 and TRBJ1-1, is as follows: DVKVTQSSRYLVKRTGEKVFLECVQDMDHENMFWYRQDPGLGLRLIYFSYDVKMKEKGDIPEGYSVSREKKERFSLILESASTNQTSMYLCASSSAGLNTEAFFGQGTRLTVV.